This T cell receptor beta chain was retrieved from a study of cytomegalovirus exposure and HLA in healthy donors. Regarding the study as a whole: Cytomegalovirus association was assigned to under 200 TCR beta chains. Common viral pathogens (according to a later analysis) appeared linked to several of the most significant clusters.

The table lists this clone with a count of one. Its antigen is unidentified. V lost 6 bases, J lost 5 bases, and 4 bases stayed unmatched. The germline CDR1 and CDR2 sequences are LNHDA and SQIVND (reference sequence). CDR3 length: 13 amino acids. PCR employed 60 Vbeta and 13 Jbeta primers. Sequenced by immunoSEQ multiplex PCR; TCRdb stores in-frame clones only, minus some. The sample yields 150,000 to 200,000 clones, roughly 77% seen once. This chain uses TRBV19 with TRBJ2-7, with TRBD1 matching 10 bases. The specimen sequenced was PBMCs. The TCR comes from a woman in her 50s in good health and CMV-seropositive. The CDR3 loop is CASSWTGGNEQYF. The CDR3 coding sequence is TGTGCCAGTAGCTGGACAGGGGGGAACGAGCAGTACTTC. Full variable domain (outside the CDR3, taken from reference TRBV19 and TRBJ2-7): DGGITQSPKYLFRKEGQNVTLSCEQNLNHDAMYWYRQDPGQGLRLIYYSQIVNDFQKGDIAEGYSVSREKKESFPLTVTSAQKNPTAFYLCASSWTGGNEQYFGPGTRLTVT.